This entry lists 13 T cell receptor beta chains sequenced from one sample in a study of CD8+ T cells in alopecia areata. cDNA serving as the sequencing template came from extracted, reverse transcribed RNA. Using immunoSEQ multiplex PCR, the repertoire was profiled, and TCRdb retains in-frame clones only, with some absent. The table lists around 110,000 clones, with no singletons. Sequencing used lesional skin. The origin of the receptors is a C3H/HeJ mouse with alopecia areata. Strain haplotype (MHC): H2-k.

This clone has more than one count but fewer than ten. Gene names and germline refer to mouse. The CDR3 extends 4 residues past the end of the read, so its final part is completed from the germline J gene. The V and J genes are TRBV5 and TRBJ2-1, with TRBD2 matching over 8 bases. Germline-derived CDR1 and CDR2 are LGHNA and YNLKQL (reference sequence). The V gene end was trimmed by 4 bases and the J gene end by 3 bases; junction bases not matched to a gene: 5. This CDR3 contains 15 residues. The CDR3 loop reads CASSPRLGIYAEQFF. CDR3 DNA, as far as it was read: TGTGCCAGCAGCCCTAGACTGGGGATCTATGCT.

This clone has ten or more counts. The gene names here belong to mouse. The observed sequence ends 4 residues before the CDR3 terminus, with the missing tail filled in from the germline J gene. The same CDR3 can be traced to other DNA sequences in this sample. The rearrangement uses TRBV13-3 and TRBJ2-7, with 7 bases that match TRBD1. Per the germline V gene, CDR1 is NNHDY and CDR2 is SYVADS. The CDR3 sequence is 13 residues long. CDR3 protein: CASSETGQYEQYF. CDR3 DNA, as far as it was read: TGTGCCAGCAGTGAGACGGGACAGTAT.

Only a few counts were recorded for this clone. Mouse germline and gene names are used. The part of the CDR3 DNA that was read is TGTGCCAGCAGTGAGAGACTGGGGACAAACACCGGG. It specifies CASSERLGTNTG. The entire CDR3 protein is CASSERLGTNTGQLYF. The chain links TRBV13-1 to TRBJ2-2, with 8 bases matching TRBD2. The read terminates 4 residues before the CDR3 end, so the remaining end is supplied by the germline J gene. CDR1 is NSHNY and CDR2 is SYGAGN in the germline V gene. Trimming removed 2 bases from V and 0 bases from J; junction bases left unmatched: 3. The CDR3 totals 16 residues.

In its sample, this clone was seen many times. The listed genes are named as in mouse. The read comes to an end 4 residues before the CDR3 does, leaving the germline J gene to fill in the end. The chain has TRBV13-3 and TRBJ1-4, with 7 bases aligning to TRBD1. CDR1 and CDR2 from the germline V gene are NNHDY and SYVADS. This CDR3 contains 15 residues. The covered CDR3 bases are TGTGCCAGCAGTGATCGACAGGGAGATCGCGAA. It codes for CASSDRQGDRE. The full CDR3 is CASSDRQGDRERLFF. Full variable domain (rest looked up from reference TRBV13-3 and TRBJ1-4): EAAVTQSPRSKVAVTGGKVTLSCHQTNNHDYMYWYRQDTGHGLRLIHYSYVADSTEKGDIPDGYKASRPSQENFSLILELASLSQTAVYFCASSDRQGDRERLFFGHGTKLSVL.

In this sample, this clone turned up a few times. Germline and genes: mouse. The DNA ends 4 residues before the CDR3 does, and the rest of the CDR3 is filled in from the germline J gene. This chain links TRBV19 with TRBJ1-4, with 8 positions matching TRBD1. The V gene end was trimmed by 2 bases and the J gene end by 4 bases; junction bases not matched to a gene: 4. Germline V gene sequence: CDR1 FNHDT, CDR2 SITEND (reference sequence). CDR3 length: 15 amino acids. CDR3 bases read: TGTGCCAGCAGTATGAAGGACAGGGACAACGAA. As protein: CASSMKDRDNE. The whole CDR3 protein is CASSMKDRDNERLFF.

This clone turned up a few times. The genes and germline here are from mouse. Incomplete CDR3 DNA: TGTGCCAGCAGTGATATACCTGGGGGGGCGGCT. It is translated as CASSDIPGGAA. In full, the CDR3 reads CASSDIPGGAAEQFF. The chain carries TRBV13-3 and TRBJ2-1; 10 nucleotides match TRBD2. With the read ending 4 residues before the CDR3 end, the germline J gene is used to fill in that end. The germline gives CDR1 NNHDY, CDR2 SYVADS. The CDR3 covers 15 residues.

Comments on this clone: The protein given in TCRdb and the translation of the DNA differ at residue 11, and the sequence presented here derives from the DNA. The genes and germline here are from mouse. The sequenced fragment ends 3 residues before the CDR3 boundary, so the rest is inferred from the germline J gene. The rearrangement links TRBV12-1 to TRBJ1-6, with 10 bases matching TRBD1. TRBJ1-6 is an ORF, and what it does is uncertain. Trimming took 2 bases from V and 10 from J; bases not matched to a gene: 4. Germline loops: CDR1 SGHSN, CDR2 HYEKVE. The CDR3 has 14 residues. The CDR3 region is CASSPTGGESPLYF. Partial CDR3 DNA: TGTGCCAGCTCTCCGACAGGGGGCGAGTCGCCC.

Remarks on this clone: Gene names denote mouse genes. Sequencing ends 4 residues short of the CDR3 end; the germline J gene provides the rest. This sequence joins TRBV17 and TRBJ2-1; 9 nucleotides align to TRBD2. CDR1 and CDR2 (germline): MNHDT, YYDKIL. V was pared by 5 bases and J by 5 bases, with 1 base of the junction left unmatched. The CDR3 covers 13 residues. CDR3 bases read: TGTGCTAGCAGTCCTGGGGGGGATGCT. This encodes CASSPGGDA. From start to end, the CDR3 is CASSPGGDAEQFF.

This clone has more than one count but fewer than ten. Gene and germline names: mouse. Read coverage stops 4 residues before the CDR3 terminus; the germline J gene supplies the remainder. This rearrangement joins TRBV13-3 to TRBJ2-1; a possible D gene is TRBD1 (5 bases). Germline loops: CDR1 NNHDY, CDR2 SYVADS. The CDR3 extends over 14 amino acids. The V end was cut by 2 bases, the J end by 4 bases, with 10 bases between. This CDR3 reads CASSEGVSYAEQFF. The covered CDR3 bases are TGTGCCAGCAGTGAAGGGGTCTCTTATGCT.

This clone has only a few counts. The genes and germline here are from mouse. The read ends 4 residues shy of where the CDR3 ends; the end is completed using the germline J gene. V and J are TRBV13-3 and TRBJ1-4, with TRBD1 as a possible D gene (6 bases). Germline V CDR1 and CDR2: NNHDY, SYVADS. V shed 3 bases and J shed 0 bases, with 12 bases lying between them. The length of the CDR3 is 16 residues. The covered CDR3 bases are TGTGCCAGCAGTGGGCCGGGACAATTTTCCAACGAA. Translating gives CASSGPGQFSNE. The whole CDR3 is CASSGPGQFSNERLFF.

Regarding this clone: Each gene name is a mouse one. The read ends 4 residues early relative to the CDR3; the germline J gene fills the gap. Other DNA sequences from this sample encode an identical CDR3 as well. J is TRBJ2-2 and V is TRBV31; no definite D call. CDR3 length equals 14 residues. Per germline, CDR1 GKSSPN and CDR2 SITVG. V shed 0 bases and J shed 0 bases, with 5 bases lying between them. CDR3 residues: CAWSLTANTGQLYF. The part of the CDR3 DNA that was read is TGTGCCTGGAGTCTAACAGCAAACACCGGG.

A note on this clone: The genes are named according to mouse. The read finishes 4 residues shy of the CDR3 end, and the germline J gene is used to complete it. The V and J genes are TRBV31 and TRBJ2-3; D is unresolved. V lost 1 base and J 0 bases, leaving 8 bases between the germline ends. The CDR3 is 14 residues long. CDR1 is GKSSPN, CDR2 SITVG, per germline. The covered CDR3 bases are TGTGCCTGGAGTCACAGTACTAGTGCAGAA. It codes for CAWSHSTSAE. The full CDR3 reads CAWSHSTSAETLYF.

Turning to this clone: Gene names are the mouse ones. From the germline J gene comes the end of the CDR3, since the read stops 4 residues before it. The rearrangement uses TRBV13-3 and TRBJ2-3; a weak D match, TRBD1 (6 bases). The CDR3 is 16 amino acids. V shed 0 bases and J shed 1 base, with 12 bases lying between them. Germline V lookup: CDR1 NNHDY, CDR2 SYVADS. This CDR3 reads CASSDGQGIGAETLYF. The CDR3 bases that were read are TGTGCCAGCAGTGATGGGCAGGGGATCGGTGCAGAA.